This T cell receptor beta chain was profiled in a study of blood T cell repertoires in COVID-19. Study summary: Researchers got acute and convalescent COVID-19 samples from the United States, Italy and Spain. In each case, the material was cDNA or gDNA derived from T cells, B-cell-depleted T cells, or PBMCs.

Individuals aged roughly 18 to 95 years were recruited from 20 to 25 US areas. Participants' own reports of clinical history determined their cohort assignment. The data were produced by immunoSEQ multiplex PCR, yet TCRdb's version contains in-frame clones alone and is incomplete. The sample shows some 200,000 clones, about 83% of them seen only once. Per germline, CDR1 SNHLY and CDR2 FYNNEI. J was trimmed by 2 bases and V by 8 bases; bases with no gene match: 7. The CDR3 loop spans 14 amino acids. Specimen: PBMCs or T cells enriched from blood (not recorded which). The chain couples TRBV2 to TRBJ2-3; 7 positions match TRBD2. This sequence originates from a woman in her forties or fifties who had been exposed to COVID-19. The CDR3 bases are TGTGCCAGCGGCGGGGGACGGATCACAGATACGCAGTATTTT. Translated: CASGGGRITDTQYF.